The 25 T cell receptor beta chains below all came from one sample that was sequenced in a study of glioma-infiltrating T cells after dendritic cell vaccination. Measured with immunoSEQ multiplex PCR; TCRdb has only the in-frame clones, and not every one. The data hold almost 90,000 clones, with over 80% observed a single time. Specified time point: after dendritic cell vaccination, including at tumor progression/relapse. Sequencing was performed on blood, taken after dendritic cell vaccination. These receptors came from a human donor with glioblastoma.

V is TRBV2 and J is TRBJ2-7; 8 bases are a match to TRBD2. The J segment lost 0 bases and the V segment lost 10 bases, leaving 11 bases of the junction unmatched. The CDR3 totals 15 residues. Germline V gene lookup returns CDR1 SNHLY and CDR2 FYNNEI. CDR3 nucleotide sequence: TGTGCCACAACGATCGGGAGGGGGTCCTCCTACGAGCAGTACTTC. This encodes CATTIGRGSSYEQYF.

The V call is TRBV15, the J call TRBJ1-3; D is unresolved. The ends were cut back, 6 bases at V and 0 bases at J, with 18 bases in the middle. CDR3 size: 17 residues. Germline loops: CDR1 LNHNV, CDR2 YYDKDF (reference sequence). The CDR3 region has the DNA TGTGCCACCAGTACCCTTGCTTGGGAGAGCTCTGGAAACACCATATATTTT. Encoded protein: CATSTLAWESSGNTIYF.

This clone appeared once. J is TRBJ1-2 and V is TRBV7-3, with D unclear. The CDR3 is made up of 14 amino acids. CDR1 SGHTA and CDR2 FQGTGA come from the germline V gene. Trimming removed 5 bases from V and 5 bases from J, with 15 bases in between. CDR3 DNA: TGTGCCAGCAGCCCAAAAAGTGGAGGTTATGGCTACACCTTC. Its translation: CASSPKSGGYGYTF.

Remarks on this clone: This sample includes further DNA sequences coding for the same CDR3. The J gene is TRBJ1-4, the V gene TRBV5-1, with D maybe TRBD1 (6 bases). V was pared by 0 bases and J by 5 bases, with 11 bases between. Germline CDR1 and CDR2: SGHRS and YFSETQ. CDR3 length: 15 residues. CDR3: CASSLAGQGNEKLFF. The DNA for the CDR3 is TGCGCCAGCAGCTTGGCCGGGCAGGGGAATGAAAAACTGTTTTTT.

The J gene is TRBJ2-7, the V gene TRBV9; no reliable D call. Trimming stripped 0 bases from V and 2 bases from J, with 9 bases between. This CDR3 has 14 amino acids. CDR1 is SGDLS and CDR2 is YYNGEE in the germline V gene. In nucleotides, the CDR3 is TGTGCCAGCAGCGTAGTAGGAGAAACCTACGAGCAGTACTTC. It translates to CASSVVGETYEQYF.

This clone was seen once. The V and J genes are TRBV2 and TRBJ1-2, with TRBD1 as a possible D gene (5 bases). CDR3 length equals 13 residues. V dropped 10 bases and J dropped 0 bases, with 12 bases sitting between them. Germline V lookup: CDR1 SNHLY, CDR2 FYNNEI. CDR3: CATSRGSNYGYTF. Written as DNA, the CDR3 is TGTGCCACCTCGCGGGGGTCTAACTATGGCTACACCTTC.

The V gene is TRBV19, the J gene TRBJ1-1, with 7 bases fitting TRBD1. The CDR3 loop spans 14 amino acids. J lost 1 base, V lost 6 bases, and 5 bases had no gene match. The germline gives CDR1 LNHDA, CDR2 SQIVND (reference sequence). CDR3 loop: CASSPYRGNTEAFF. The CDR3 DNA is TGTGCCAGTAGCCCTTACAGGGGGAACACTGAAGCTTTCTTT.

The rearrangement links TRBV6-5 to TRBJ1-2; 7 bases match TRBD1. Germline V lookup: CDR1 MNHEY, CDR2 SVGAGI. The trim removed 11 bases at V and 2 bases at J, leaving 5 bases unmatched. The CDR3 is made up of 12 amino acids. The CDR3 region is CAGGQHNYGYTF. CDR3 bases: TGTGCCGGGGGACAGCACAACTATGGCTACACCTTC.

The chain has TRBV7-6 and TRBJ2-2, with 8 nucleotides matching TRBD1. There are 13 residues in the CDR3. CDR1 and CDR2 from the germline V gene are SGHVS and FNYEAQ. V lost 4 bases and J lost 7; bases outside the gene matches: 2. In DNA, the CDR3 is TGTGCCAGCAGCTCGACAGGGGTCGGGGAGCTGTTTTTT. Its protein product is CASSSTGVGELFF.

The chain has TRBV18 and TRBJ2-5; 10 nucleotides line up with TRBD1. Trimming took 6 bases from V and 1 from J; bases not matched to a gene: 5. This CDR3 has 15 residues. Germline assignment: CDR1 KGHSH and CDR2 LQKENI. The CDR3 loop is CASSRQGASQETQYF. DNA of the CDR3: TGTGCCAGCTCGCGACAGGGGGCGAGCCAAGAGACCCAGTACTTC. The full variable domain, in which reference TRBV18 and TRBJ2-5 provide the parts outside the CDR3, is NAGVMQNPRHLVRRRGQEARLRCSPMKGHSHVYWYRQLPEEGLKFMVYLQKENIIDESGMPKERFSAEFPKEGPSILRIQQVVRGDSAAYFCASSRQGASQETQYFGPGTRLLVL.

The chain couples TRBV9 to TRBJ2-7; D not resolved. The CDR3 runs 14 residues. In germline, CDR1 is SGDLS, CDR2 YYNGEE. V lost 0 bases to trimming and J lost 0 bases, with 7 bases between them. In nucleotides, the CDR3 is TGTGCCAGCAGCGTAGGACGGAGCTCCTACGAGCAGTACTTC. Translation gives CASSVGRSSYEQYF.

The CDR3 is CASSPSGTGNYGYTF. The DNA for the CDR3 is TGTGCCAGCAGCCCTTCCGGGACAGGGAACTATGGCTACACCTTC. The J gene is TRBJ1-2, the V gene TRBV7-3; 9 nucleotides align to TRBD1. CDR3 size: 15 residues. CDR1 SGHTA and CDR2 FQGTGA come from the germline V gene. V dropped 5 bases and J dropped 2; count of bases not matched to a gene: 6. Filled out from reference TRBV7-3 and TRBJ1-2, the complete variable domain reads GAGVSQTPSNKVTEKGKYVELRCDPISGHTALYWYRQSLGQGPEFLIYFQGTGAADDSGLPNDRFFAVRPEGSVSTLKIQRTERGDSAVYLCASSPSGTGNYGYTFGSGTRLTVV.

CDR3 bases: TGTGCCAGTAGTATGGCGGGGGGAAGCACAGATACGCAGTATTTT. Translated, it gives CASSMAGGSTDTQYF. The chain has TRBV19 and TRBJ2-3, with 8 bases fitting TRBD2. CDR1 and CDR2 from the germline V gene are LNHDA and SQIVND (reference sequence). Losses at the gene ends were 3 bases for V and 0 bases for J; bases not matched to a gene: 2. The CDR3 consists of 15 residues.

V and J are TRBV11-2 and TRBJ2-5, with a possible D match to TRBD2 (7 bases). This CDR3 comprises 13 residues. Looked up from germline, CDR1 is SGHAT and CDR2 is FQNNGV. Deletions cut 5 bases from V and 5 bases from J, with 12 bases between. DNA for the CDR3: TGTGCCAGCAGCAGGGGGGGCCGGGAGACCCAGTACTTC. Amino acids: CASSRGGRETQYF.

The chain combines TRBV11-2 with TRBJ2-7; D is possibly TRBD2 (5 bases). V lost 1 base to trimming and J lost 0 bases, with 13 bases between them. Germline lookup yields CDR1 SGHAT and CDR2 FQNNGV. This CDR3 has 16 amino acids. The DNA of the CDR3 is TGTGCCAGCAGCTTAGGGGGTGGAGGCCACTCCTACGAGCAGTACTTC. Amino acid sequence: CASSLGGGGHSYEQYF.

This clone was recorded once. The chain uses TRBV6-1 and TRBJ1-1; D call uncertain. The germline V gene encodes CDR1 MNHNS and CDR2 SASEGT. The CDR3 covers 15 residues. V gave up 0 bases and J gave up 1 base, with 9 bases separating them. Here the CDR3 DNA reads TGTGCCAGCAGTGAAGCGCTTCGGGGGAACACTGAAGCTTTCTTT. Residues: CASSEALRGNTEAFF.

This chain joins TRBV4-2 and TRBJ1-1; TRBD1 agrees at 7 bases. The CDR3 contains 16 residues. Germline CDR1 LGHNA, CDR2 YNFKEQ. The ends lost 2 bases at V and 1 base at J; junction bases unmatched: 7. The CDR3 region is CASSQNAGTANTEAFF. The CDR3 bases are TGTGCCAGCAGCCAAAACGCCGGGACAGCGAACACTGAAGCTTTCTTT.

The chain recombines TRBV6-6 with TRBJ2-4; 9 bases fit TRBD1. Germline V gene sequence: CDR1 MNHNY, CDR2 SVGAGI (reference sequence). The V gene end was trimmed by 5 bases and the J gene end by 3 bases; junction bases not matched to a gene: 5. This CDR3 contains 15 residues. The CDR3 region has the DNA TGTGCCAGCAGTACCCCGGACAGGGGCAAAAACATTCAGTACTTC. Amino acid sequence: CASSTPDRGKNIQYF.

V is TRBV19 and J is TRBJ1-4; 12 bases fit TRBD1. V lost 5 bases and J lost 7; bases outside the gene matches: 5. The CDR3 is 15 amino acids. Germline loops: CDR1 LNHDA, CDR2 SQIVND (reference sequence). The CDR3 DNA sequence: TGTGCCAGTAGTGGGACAGGGGGCGAAGGTGAAAAACTGTTTTTT. Residues: CASSGTGGEGEKLFF.

This clone occurred a few times. V is TRBV19 and J is TRBJ1-1; D is undetermined. The germline V gene has CDR1 LNHDA and CDR2 SQIVND (reference sequence). Trimming took 2 bases from V and 3 from J, leaving 7 bases between them. The CDR3 has 13 amino acids. This chain's CDR3 is CASSIRGDTEAFF. The CDR3, as DNA: TGTGCCAGTAGTATACGCGGTGACACTGAAGCTTTCTTT.

This clone was picked up one time. V and J are TRBV4-1 and TRBJ1-1; a weak D match, TRBD1 (6 bases). Germline assignment: CDR1 MGHRA and CDR2 YSYEKL. The V end was cut by 0 bases, the J end by 0 bases, with 11 bases between. The CDR3 has 16 residues. DNA of the CDR3: TGCGCCAGCAGCCAAGATCGTACAGGGTTGAACACTGAAGCTTTCTTT. As protein: CASSQDRTGLNTEAFF.

The V call is TRBV5-1, the J call TRBJ2-7; a weak D match, TRBD1 (5 bases). This CDR3 contains 12 residues. The germline gives CDR1 SGHRS, CDR2 YFSETQ. V was shortened by 4 bases and J by 3 bases, with 8 bases between the two germline ends. The CDR3: CASSGQYYEQYF. The DNA for the CDR3 is TGCGCCAGCAGCGGACAATACTACGAGCAGTACTTC. Supplemented by reference TRBV5-1 and TRBJ2-7, the full variable domain reads KAGVTQTPRYLIKTRGQQVTLSCSPISGHRSVSWYQQTPGQGLQFLFEYFSETQRNKGNFPGRFSGRQFSNSRSEMNVSTLELGDSALYLCASSGQYYEQYFGPGTRLTVT.

This clone was recorded only once. The chain uses TRBV29-1 and TRBJ2-5; D gene unclear. The V and J ends lost 6 bases and 2 bases respectively, with 4 bases between them. Germline V gene lookup returns CDR1 SQVTM and CDR2 ANQGSEA. The CDR3 contains 10 residues. The CDR3 region has the DNA TGCAGCGTAGAGCAAGAGACCCAGTACTTC. It encodes CSVEQETQYF.

This chain links TRBV19 with TRBJ2-7, with D tentatively TRBD2 (6 bases). The CDR3 is 13 amino acids. Germline CDR1 is LNHDA and CDR2 is SQIVND (reference sequence). Trimming pared 1 base from V and 7 bases from J, leaving 11 bases between. CDR3 sequence: CASSIGSGREQYF. As DNA, the CDR3 is TGTGCCAGTAGTATAGGTTCAGGGAGGGAGCAGTACTTC.

This clone rates as medium-sized. The chain recombines TRBV5-6 with TRBJ1-1; a weak D match, TRBD1 (6 bases). Trimming cost V 4 bases and J 4 bases, with 14 bases left between them. The CDR3 has 14 residues. Per germline, CDR1 SGHDT and CDR2 YYEEEE. CDR3 in DNA: TGTGCCAGCAGCCCGTCAGGGGAGACCACTGAAGCTTTCTTT. Its translation is CASSPSGETTEAFF. The full variable domain, in which reference TRBV5-6 and TRBJ1-1 provide the parts outside the CDR3, is DAGVTQSPTHLIKTRGQQVTLRCSPKSGHDTVSWYQQALGQGPQFIFQYYEEEERQRGNFPDRFSGHQFPNYSSELNVNALLLGDSALYLCASSPSGETTEAFFGQGTRLTVV.